What follows are 25 T cell receptor beta chains derived from one specimen sequenced in a study of cytomegalovirus exposure and HLA in healthy donors (dated by TCRdb to about 2017). The library was prepared using the immunoSEQ multiplex PCR assay. The multiplex PCR relied on a mix of 60 forward primers for TCR Vbeta segments and 13 reverse primers for TCR Jbeta segments. TCRdb took this table from immuneACCESS and kept in-frame rearrangements with V and J called. Such tables lack part of the clones; where checked against another copy, unresolved V genes explain under half of the gap, and the rest is unexplained. The sample records some 110,000 clones, about 80% of which are singletons. The ten most abundant clones make up 5% to 6.5% of the sample. Input material: PBMCs. These receptors came from a man aged 55 to 70 in good health and CMV-seropositive.

This chain joins TRBV7-6 and TRBJ1-1, with a weak D call TRBD1 (6 bases). The germline V gene encodes CDR1 SGHVS and CDR2 FNYEAQ. Deletions cut 5 bases from V and 1 base from J, with 8 bases between. This CDR3 is 13 amino acids long. CDR3 protein: CASSEQGNTEAFF. CDR3 in DNA: TGTGCCAGCAGCGAACAGGGGAACACTGAAGCTTTCTTT.

The chain is built from TRBV11-2 and TRBJ2-2; D is perhaps TRBD1 (6 bases). CDR1 is SGHAT and CDR2 is FQNNGV in the germline V gene. V was shortened by 5 bases and J by 2 bases, with 21 bases between the two germline ends. The CDR3 runs to 18 residues. The chain's CDR3 is CASSAGQSFTHNTGELFF. The CDR3 DNA reads as TGTGCCAGCAGCGCAGGACAGTCTTTCACCCACAACACCGGGGAGCTGTTTTTT.

Only a few counts were recorded for this clone. The V gene is TRBV5-4, the J gene TRBJ1-1; D not certain. Germline V lookup: CDR1 SGHNT, CDR2 YYREEE (reference sequence). CDR3 length: 14 residues. Deletions cut 2 bases from V and 1 base from J, with 9 bases between. CDR3 bases: TGTGCCAGCAGCTTTCAATACGGGAACACTGAAGCTTTCTTT. This gives the protein CASSFQYGNTEAFF.

This clone came up once. This chain uses TRBV6-1 with TRBJ2-3, with D tentatively TRBD2 (7 bases). This CDR3 region has 14 residues. Trimming removed 11 bases at V and 3 bases at J, with 18 bases between. Germline lookup yields CDR1 MNHNS and CDR2 SASEGT. This CDR3 reads CAGGLAEGTDTQYF. The CDR3 DNA reads as TGTGCCGGGGGGCTAGCGGAGGGGACAGATACGCAGTATTTT.

This clone has more than one count but fewer than ten. The CDR3 nucleotides read TGTGCCAGTCGTTCCCGGGACTCTCTCTCCCAGCACGAAGCTTTCTTT. The encoded protein is CASRSRDSLSQHEAFF. The J gene is TRBJ1-1, the V gene TRBV19; maybe TRBD1 (5 bases). Trimming took 8 bases from V and 8 from J, leaving 27 bases between them. CDR3 length: 16 amino acids. CDR1 and CDR2 from the germline V gene are LNHDA and SQIVND (reference sequence).

The V call is TRBV10-3, the J call TRBJ1-2; D remains unclear. The CDR3 contains 15 residues. CDR1 is ENHRY and CDR2 is SYGVKD in the germline V gene. Trimming stripped 4 bases from V and 0 bases from J, with 12 bases between. The CDR3 region is CAISVLGQTNYGYTF. The CDR3 bases are TGTGCCATCAGTGTGCTGGGCCAAACTAACTATGGCTACACCTTC.

This rearrangement joins TRBV7-2 to TRBJ2-3; 7 nucleotides agree with TRBD1. Germline lookup yields CDR1 SGHTA and CDR2 FQGNSA. This CDR3 has 12 amino acids. The ends lost 9 bases at V and 6 bases at J; junction bases unmatched: 6. For the CDR3, the DNA is TGTGCCAGGACAGGGCTGGGGGATACGCAGTATTTT. Its translation is CARTGLGDTQYF.

The rearrangement joins TRBV11-2 to TRBJ2-3, with a possible D match to TRBD2 (6 bases). The CDR3 has 17 residues. V was trimmed by 5 bases and J by 1 base, leaving 19 bases between them. Germline CDR1 and CDR2: SGHAT and FQNNGV. The CDR3 region has the DNA TGTGCCAGCAGCCATCGGTGGATGGGGGAGGGCACAGATACGCAGTATTTT. Protein: CASSHRWMGEGTDTQYF.

The count of this clone is one. This rearrangement joins TRBV11-2 to TRBJ2-1, with 11 bases matching TRBD2. J gave up 6 bases and V 1 base, and 8 bases lay outside the gene matches. CDR1 is SGHAT and CDR2 is FQNNGV in the germline V gene. This CDR3 spans 17 amino acids. The CDR3 DNA reads as TGTGCCAGCAGCTTAGGGGTCCTTAGCGGGGGGGCCAATGAGCAGTTCTTC. Translating it yields CASSLGVLSGGANEQFF.

This clone came up a few times. The V gene is TRBV7-9, the J gene TRBJ1-5; D perhaps matches TRBD1 (5 bases). V lost 5 bases and J lost 9, with 8 bases in between. The CDR3 totals 11 residues. Looked up from germline, CDR1 is SEHNR and CDR2 is FQNEAQ (reference sequence). The CDR3 sequence: CASSGQGPQHF. DNA for the CDR3: TGTGCCAGCAGCGGGCAGGGGCCCCAGCATTTT. Complete variable domain (other parts from reference TRBV7-9 and TRBJ1-5): DTGVSQNPRHKITKRGQNVTFRCDPISEHNRLYWYRQTLGQGPEFLTYFQNEAQLEKSRLLSDRFSAERPKGSFSTLEIQRTEQGDSAMYLCASSGQGPQHFGDGTRLSIL.

The chain combines TRBV5-1 with TRBJ1-4; D gene unclear. The CDR3 sequence is 13 residues long. The germline gives CDR1 SGHRS, CDR2 YFSETQ. The V gene lost 0 bases and the J gene lost 7 bases, with 7 bases spanning the gap. CDR3 region: CASSLEHPEKLFF. The CDR3 bases are TGCGCCAGCAGCTTGGAACACCCTGAAAAACTGTTTTTT. Based on the CDR3 plus reference TRBV5-1 and TRBJ1-4, the full variable domain is KAGVTQTPRYLIKTRGQQVTLSCSPISGHRSVSWYQQTPGQGLQFLFEYFSETQRNKGNFPGRFSGRQFSNSRSEMNVSTLELGDSALYLCASSLEHPEKLFFGSGTQLSVL.

The chain has TRBV5-1 and TRBJ2-1, with TRBD2 matching 12 bases. V was clipped by 3 bases and J by 4 bases; unmatched bases: 5. The CDR3 has 16 amino acids. Germline V gene lookup returns CDR1 SGHRS and CDR2 YFSETQ. CDR3 sequence: CASSSRLAGEYNEQFF. CDR3 sequence (DNA): TGCGCCAGCAGCTCGCGACTAGCGGGGGAGTACAATGAGCAGTTCTTC.

The rearrangement joins TRBV7-9 to TRBJ2-7, with D unclear. The CDR3 loop spans 12 amino acids. Germline lookup yields CDR1 SEHNR and CDR2 FQNEAQ (reference sequence). Trimming took 3 bases from V and 2 from J, leaving 5 bases between them. In DNA form, the CDR3 reads TGTGCCAGCAGCTTCGACACCTACGAGCAGTACTTC. It yields the protein CASSFDTYEQYF.

This clone was found once. The rearrangement joins TRBV7-7 to TRBJ2-3; 11 positions match TRBD2. The germline CDR1 and CDR2 sequences are SSHAT and FNYEAQ (reference sequence). The CDR3 is 16 residues long. V dropped 1 base and J dropped 4; count of bases not matched to a gene: 4. For the CDR3, the DNA is TGTGCCAGCAGCTTAGTGCCTAGCGGGGGGCCAGATACGCAGTATTTT. Protein sequence: CASSLVPSGGPDTQYF.

V and J are TRBV4-2 and TRBJ1-2; a weak D match, TRBD1 (6 bases). The length of the CDR3 is 16 residues. CDR1 and CDR2 from the germline V gene are LGHNA and YNFKEQ. V lost 2 bases and J 7 bases, leaving 20 bases between the germline ends. CDR3 nucleotides: TGTGCCAGCAGCCAAAGCCTGGCTGGGGGCCTGGGTGGCTACACCTTC. Its protein product is CASSQSLAGGLGGYTF.

The chain carries TRBV29-1 and TRBJ1-2; 7 nucleotides align to TRBD1. The length of the CDR3 is 12 residues. Germline values: CDR1 SQVTM, CDR2 ANQGSEA. V trimming: 3 bases; J trimming: 5 bases; junction bases outside the gene matches: 3. CDR3 sequence reads: CSVETGTYGYTF. In nucleotides, the CDR3 is TGCAGCGTTGAGACAGGGACGTATGGCTACACCTTC.

J is TRBJ2-3 and V is TRBV11-2, with a tentative D call TRBD2 (5 bases). Trimming took off 0 bases at V and 1 base at J, with 8 bases between the two ends. The CDR3 totals 15 residues. Germline assignment: CDR1 SGHAT and CDR2 FQNNGV. The CDR3 sequence is CASSLDTGGTDTQYF. CDR3 DNA sequence: TGTGCCAGCAGCTTAGATACCGGGGGCACAGATACGCAGTATTTT.

J is TRBJ2-3 and V is TRBV7-9; 10 positions agree with TRBD1. The CDR3 spans 16 residues. The germline CDR1 and CDR2 sequences are SEHNR and FQNEAQ (reference sequence). J lost 3 bases, V lost 4 bases, and 7 bases had no gene match. This CDR3 is CASSSPTGGTTDTQYF. The CDR3 nucleotides are TGTGCCAGCAGCTCCCCGACAGGGGGCACGACAGATACGCAGTATTTT.

This clone was observed a handful of times. This rearrangement joins TRBV6-1 to TRBJ1-1, with TRBD1 identical over 7 bases. The CDR3 spans 14 residues. Per germline, CDR1 MNHNS and CDR2 SASEGT. The V and J ends lost 5 bases and 5 bases, in that order; junction bases with no gene match: 8. This CDR3 reads CASSPLGQRTEAFF. CDR3 nucleotide sequence: TGTGCCAGCAGTCCGTTGGGACAGAGAACTGAAGCTTTCTTT.

This clone came up a few times. This rearrangement joins TRBV4-1 to TRBJ1-6; D gene unclear. The CDR3 has 15 amino acids. Germline V CDR1 and CDR2: MGHRA, YSYEKL. Trimming took off 6 bases at V and 4 bases at J, with 13 bases between the two ends. The CDR3 nucleotides are TGCGCCAGCAGTAAAGCAGAGGCTTATAATTCACCCCTCCACTTT. It translates to CASSKAEAYNSPLHF.

This chain connects TRBV19 to TRBJ2-5; tentative D call: TRBD2 (6 bases). V lost 5 bases to trimming and J lost 11 bases, with 21 bases between them. Germline V gives CDR1 LNHDA, CDR2 SQIVND (reference sequence). This CDR3 has 14 residues. The chain's CDR3 is CASSAHRDRGEQYF. For the CDR3, the DNA is TGTGCCAGTAGTGCCCACCGGGACCGCGGGGAGCAGTACTTC.

This clone has just a few counts. The chain joins TRBV7-9 to TRBJ1-1; D uncertain. Germline CDR1 SEHNR, CDR2 FQNEAQ (reference sequence). V lost 3 bases, J lost 3 bases, and 8 bases lay in between. This CDR3 comprises 13 residues. CDR3 sequence (DNA): TGTGCCAGCAGCTTTTCAGAGGACACTGAAGCTTTCTTT. Its translation: CASSFSEDTEAFF. The full variable domain, its missing parts supplied by reference TRBV7-9 and TRBJ1-1, is DTGVSQNPRHKITKRGQNVTFRCDPISEHNRLYWYRQTLGQGPEFLTYFQNEAQLEKSRLLSDRFSAERPKGSFSTLEIQRTEQGDSAMYLCASSFSEDTEAFFGQGTRLTVV.

This clone was observed a few times. The rearrangement joins TRBV14 to TRBJ2-5; 9 positions match TRBD2. Trimming took 1 base from V and 0 from J; bases not matched to a gene: 12. Germline V CDR1 and CDR2: SGHDN, FVKESK. CDR3 length: 19 residues. In nucleotides, the CDR3 is TGTGCCAGCAGCCAAGGGCTTAGCGGGGGACCTACGTACCAAGAGACCCAGTACTTC. It yields the protein CASSQGLSGGPTYQETQYF.

This clone was seen only once. The V gene is TRBV5-1, the J gene TRBJ2-5; 7 bases fit TRBD1. The V segment lost 3 bases and the J segment 4 bases; nucleotides outside the gene matches: 9. This CDR3 contains 15 residues. Looked up from germline, CDR1 is SGHRS and CDR2 is YFSETQ. The CDR3 spells CASSSTGAQRETQYF. CDR3 sequence (DNA): TGCGCCAGCAGCTCTACAGGGGCACAACGAGAGACCCAGTACTTC.

V gene TRBV6-1 combines with J gene TRBJ2-5, with D possibly matching TRBD2 (5 bases). V lost 0 bases to trimming and J lost 8 bases, with 19 bases between them. Germline CDR1 and CDR2: MNHNS and SASEGT. This CDR3 is built from 16 residues. CDR3 protein: CASSEADLRPEKTQYF. The CDR3 region has the DNA TGTGCCAGCAGTGAAGCGGACTTGAGGCCGGAAAAAACCCAGTACTTC.